Presented here are 20 T cell receptor beta chains from one specimen sequenced in a study of T cell changes during pregnancy in multiple sclerosis. Sequencing used immunoSEQ multiplex PCR; TCRdb keeps in-frame clones, though not all of them. The sample holds fewer than 90,000 clones, about 94% seen once. The sequencing here drew on peripheral blood, taken after pregnancy. These receptors all come from a female donor in good health, enrolled as a control in a pregnancy study.

The chain links TRBV7-2 to TRBJ2-1; D may be TRBD2 (5 bases). Germline loops: CDR1 SGHTA, CDR2 FQGNSA. The V gene lost 0 bases and the J gene lost 8 bases, with 8 bases spanning the gap. The CDR3 is made up of 13 amino acids. The CDR3 coding sequence is TGTGCCAGCAGCTTAGCCGGGGTTGATGAGCAGTTCTTC. Protein product: CASSLAGVDEQFF.

The CDR3 loop is CASSAQGGASVEQYF. CDR3 coding DNA: TGTGCCAGCAGCGCCCAGGGGGGCGCATCAGTCGAGCAGTACTTC. The chain uses TRBV2 and TRBJ2-7; TRBD1 might be the D (7 bases). The CDR3 sequence is 15 residues long. Germline V gene data show CDR1 as SNHLY and CDR2 as FYNNEI. Trimming left V 6 bases short and J 6 bases short, with 21 bases between. Full variable domain (missing parts from reference TRBV2 and TRBJ2-7): EPEVTQTPSHQVTQMGQEVILRCVPISNHLYFYWYRQILGQKVEFLVSFYNNEISEKSEIFDDQFSVERPDGSNFTLKIRSTKLEDSAMYFCASSAQGGASVEQYFGPGTRLTVT.

V and J are TRBV5-1 and TRBJ2-2, with D maybe TRBD2 (5 bases). There are 12 residues in the CDR3. CDR1 SGHRS and CDR2 YFSETQ come from the germline V gene. V shed 4 bases and J shed 7 bases, with 8 bases lying between them. CDR3 in DNA: TGCGCCAGCAGCAGAGAGGGCGGGGAGCTGTTTTTT. Encoded protein: CASSREGGELFF.

This clone was recorded a few times. The rearrangement links TRBV4-1 to TRBJ2-7; TRBD1 might be the D (5 bases). Germline CDR1 MGHRA, CDR2 YSYEKL. This CDR3 comprises 15 residues. Trimming cost V 1 base and J 4 bases, with 14 bases left between them. The CDR3 sequence is CASSQGRGNGYEQYF. The CDR3 coding sequence is TGCGCCAGCAGCCAAGGAAGGGGAAACGGTTACGAGCAGTACTTC.

Only a few counts were recorded for this clone. V usage is TRBV19 and J usage is TRBJ1-1; D call uncertain. The CDR3 contains 11 residues. Between the trimmed V and J ends, which lost 7 bases and 8 bases, there was a span of 11 bases. In germline, CDR1 is LNHDA, CDR2 SQIVND (reference sequence). CDR3 sequence: CASMQATEAFF. The CDR3 DNA sequence: TGTGCCAGTATGCAGGCGACAGAAGCTTTCTTT.

The J gene is TRBJ2-2, the V gene TRBV27, with 12 bases fitting TRBD2. This CDR3 is built from 17 residues. CDR1 MNHEY and CDR2 SMNVEV come from the germline V gene (reference sequence). The V segment lost 5 bases and the J segment 4 bases; nucleotides outside the gene matches: 8. The CDR3 bases are TGTGCCAGCAGTCCTCGGACTAGCGGGGACCTCACCGGGGAGCTGTTTTTT. The encoded protein is CASSPRTSGDLTGELFF.

The V and J genes are TRBV27 and TRBJ1-1, with 8 nucleotides matching TRBD1. This CDR3 spans 16 amino acids. Germline CDR1 reads MNHEY; CDR2 reads SMNVEV (reference sequence). After removal of 0 bases from V and 1 base from J, the junction contained 4 bases not matched to a gene. CDR3 loop: CASSLSGTGPNTEAFF. The CDR3 DNA reads TGTGCCAGCAGTTTATCCGGGACAGGACCGAACACTGAAGCTTTCTTT.

The genes are TRBV29-1 and TRBJ2-7; maybe TRBD1 (7 bases). This CDR3 contains 15 residues. Per the germline V gene, CDR1 is SQVTM and CDR2 is ANQGSEA. Deletions cut 6 bases from V and 5 bases from J, with 23 bases between. The CDR3 loop reads CSVETDAGQRNEQYF. The CDR3 coding sequence is TGCAGCGTCGAGACCGACGCGGGACAGAGGAACGAGCAGTACTTC.

As DNA, the CDR3 is TGTGCCAGCAGCCACCCCGGGGGAGGCTACAATGAGCAGTTCTTC. Translation gives CASSHPGGGYNEQFF. The chain is built from TRBV25-1 and TRBJ2-1; possible D gene TRBD2, 6 bases. The V end lost 6 bases, the J end lost 3 bases, and 15 bases lay between the germline ends. Germline loops: CDR1 MGHDK, CDR2 SYGVNS. This CDR3 comprises 15 residues.

The chain carries TRBV5-6 and TRBJ2-2; 8 nucleotides match TRBD2. CDR3 length: 15 amino acids. V was pared by 4 bases and J by 4 bases, with 6 bases of the junction left unmatched. The germline V gene encodes CDR1 SGHDT and CDR2 YYEEEE. Here the CDR3 DNA reads TGTGCCAGCAGCCCCGTGCTAGCGGGCACCGGGGAGCTGTTTTTT. It translates to CASSPVLAGTGELFF. The full variable domain, completed using reference TRBV5-6 and TRBJ2-2, is DAGVTQSPTHLIKTRGQQVTLRCSPKSGHDTVSWYQQALGQGPQFIFQYYEEEERQRGNFPDRFSGHQFPNYSSELNVNALLLGDSALYLCASSPVLAGTGELFFGEGSRLTVL.

The CDR3: CASSLAGGRYEQYF. The DNA of the CDR3 is TGTGCCAGCAGTTTGGCAGGGGGAAGGTACGAGCAGTACTTC. J is TRBJ2-7 and V is TRBV27; TRBD1 matches 7 bases. CDR1 and CDR2 from the germline V gene are MNHEY and SMNVEV (reference sequence). This CDR3 comprises 14 residues. V was clipped by 3 bases and J by 4 bases; unmatched bases: 6.

The rearrangement joins TRBV18 to TRBJ1-1; TRBD1 matches at 7 bases. Germline V gene data show CDR1 as KGHSH and CDR2 as LQKENI. The J segment lost 5 bases and the V segment lost 1 base, leaving 7 bases of the junction unmatched. The CDR3 is 15 residues long. The CDR3 nucleotides read TGTGCCAGCTCACCACTCGAGACAGGGTGGACTGAAGCTTTCTTT. This encodes CASSPLETGWTEAFF.

This chain uses TRBV2 with TRBJ1-1, with D possibly matching TRBD1 (5 bases). Germline CDR1 SNHLY, CDR2 FYNNEI. The CDR3 runs 16 residues. V dropped 3 bases and J dropped 0 bases, with 14 bases sitting between them. This CDR3 is CASSDGARGMNTEAFF. The CDR3 DNA reads as TGTGCCAGCAGTGATGGGGCGCGGGGCATGAACACTGAAGCTTTCTTT.

The chain joins TRBV25-1 to TRBJ2-3; D unclear. The ends were cut back, 4 bases at V and 5 bases at J, with 13 bases in the middle. This CDR3 has 14 amino acids. CDR1 MGHDK and CDR2 SYGVNS come from the germline V gene. This CDR3 reads CASSVAGSGDTQYF. Written as DNA, the CDR3 is TGTGCCAGCAGTGTTGCCGGGTCGGGAGATACGCAGTATTTT.

The chain recombines TRBV27 with TRBJ1-5; no clear D. V lost 2 bases and J lost 1, with 6 bases in between. The CDR3 has 14 residues. Per the germline V gene, CDR1 is MNHEY and CDR2 is SMNVEV (reference sequence). The CDR3, as DNA: TGTGCCAGCAGTTTAGAGTCGAGCAATCAGCCCCAGCATTTT. This translates into CASSLESSNQPQHF.

The chain has TRBV5-6 and TRBJ2-7, with 11 bases identical to TRBD1. In germline, CDR1 is SGHDT, CDR2 YYEEEE. The CDR3 runs 14 residues. V shed 4 bases and J 2 bases; nucleotides not matched to a gene: 2. CDR3 in DNA: TGTGCCAGCAGCGCGGGACAGGGGGCCTACGAGCAGTACTTC. The encoded protein is CASSAGQGAYEQYF.

This chain uses TRBV10-3 with TRBJ2-1, with 8 nucleotides matching TRBD2. The trim removed 4 bases at V and 1 base at J, leaving 9 bases unmatched. The germline gives CDR1 ENHRY, CDR2 SYGVKD. The CDR3 has 17 residues. The CDR3 sequence: CAISGSRAGESYNEQFF. The CDR3 region has the DNA TGTGCCATCAGTGGGTCTAGAGCGGGAGAGTCCTACAATGAGCAGTTCTTC.

V is TRBV7-2 and J is TRBJ2-7, with D possibly TRBD1 on 6 matching bases. In germline, CDR1 is SGHTA, CDR2 FQGNSA. This CDR3 has 15 residues. Deletions cut 2 bases from V and 0 bases from J, with 11 bases between. The CDR3 spells CASSLMTGTSYEQYF. The CDR3 nucleotides read TGTGCCAGCAGCTTAATGACAGGAACCTCCTACGAGCAGTACTTC.

The chain carries TRBV2 and TRBJ1-2, with 11 bases that match TRBD1. The CDR3 sequence is 15 residues long. V dropped 3 bases and J dropped 8; count of bases not matched to a gene: 8. Germline CDR1 is SNHLY and CDR2 is FYNNEI. The DNA for the CDR3 is TGTGCCAGCAGTGACCGGACAGGGGGCGCGAGGGGCTACACCTTC. As protein: CASSDRTGGARGYTF.

V is TRBV19 and J is TRBJ2-3; 10 bases line up with TRBD1. V was clipped by 6 bases and J by 6 bases; unmatched bases: 3. Germline V gene data show CDR1 as LNHDA and CDR2 as SQIVND (reference sequence). This CDR3 contains 13 residues. CDR3 loop: CASRTGQGDTQYF. CDR3 sequence (DNA): TGTGCCAGTAGGACGGGACAGGGGGATACGCAGTATTTT.